Each of the 4 T cell receptor beta chains below was sequenced from the same sample in a study of shared clonotypes between healthy human individuals. Profiled with immunoSEQ multiplex PCR; TCRdb holds only in-frame clones, not every one. The sample contains over 1.5 million clones, under 99% of which appear only once. Input material: naive CD4+ T cells sorted from blood. Specified subset: CD45RA+ positively selected. These receptors all stem from a man younger than 45 in good health.

The chain combines TRBV30 with TRBJ1-4, with 9 nucleotides matching TRBD1. V was clipped by 2 bases and J by 10 bases; unmatched bases: 8. Germline assignment: CDR1 GTSNPN and CDR2 SVGIG (reference sequence). The CDR3 is 14 amino acids. This chain's CDR3 is CAWSPGTGSAKLFF. DNA of the CDR3: TGTGCCTGGAGTCCCGGGACAGGGTCTGCAAAACTGTTTTTT.

V is TRBV2 and J is TRBJ2-3, with D possibly being TRBD1 or TRBD2 (5 bases each). This CDR3 has 14 amino acids. The germline CDR1 and CDR2 sequences are SNHLY and FYNNEI. CDR3 protein: CATKGRTGTDTQYF. The CDR3, as DNA: TGTGCTACTAAGGGGAGAACCGGCACAGATACGCAGTATTTT.

Of note for this clone: At the DNA level, this CDR3 is encoded by other sequences in the same sample as well. As DNA, the CDR3 is TGTGCCATCAGTGACGGCGGGCAAGAGACCCAGTACTTC. Residues: CAISDGGQETQYF. The chain joins TRBV10-3 to TRBJ2-5; the D gene is possibly TRBD2 (5 bases). CDR3 length equals 13 residues. V shed 3 bases and J shed 2 bases, with 7 bases lying between them. From germline, CDR1 is ENHRY and CDR2 SYGVKD.

The chain joins TRBV7-8 to TRBJ2-1; 8 bases match TRBD1. Germline-derived CDR1 and CDR2 are SGHVS and FQNEAQ. The CDR3 spans 15 residues. Germline trimming cut 5 bases from V and 8 bases from J; bases unmatched to any gene: 11. The CDR3 sequence is CASSPGPTGAHEQFF. CDR3 in DNA: TGTGCCAGCAGCCCAGGTCCGACAGGGGCCCATGAGCAGTTCTTC.